This T cell receptor (beta chain) stems from a study of T cell clonotyping in hematopoietic cell transplantation. As for the study in general: Pretransplant recipient samples were taken after cytoreduction. Broader study findings: At the given depth, recipient repertoires were over 95% de novo clonotypes. Graft donor and pretransplant recipient Inverse Simpson Index values predicted broader posttransplant TCR diversity.

V lost 7 bases and J lost 4, with 16 bases in between. Germline V gene data show CDR1 as GTSNPN and CDR2 as SVGIG (reference sequence). The CDR3 extends over 13 amino acids. This clone was seen a single time. The antigen is unknown. The time point here: recipient sample about 28 days before transplant, after cytoreduction. Libraries were prepared by immunoSEQ multiplex PCR; TCRdb keeps only in-frame clonotypes and omits some of them. This table holds 10,000 or so clones, more than 65% found once. The input for sequencing was peripheral blood mononuclear cells, taken before stem cell transplant. The chain carries TRBV30 and TRBJ2-5, with D perhaps matching TRBD1 or TRBD2 (6 bases each). The source is a man aged 60 to 69 with acute myeloid leukemia. Some clones in this sample may be carry-over from other donors' samples. The CDR3: CASLGARGETQYF. The CDR3 DNA sequence: TGTGCCTCCCTGGGGGCGCGGGGAGAGACCCAGTACTTC.